The 18 T cell receptor beta chains below come from one sample, sequenced in a study of shared clonotypes between healthy human individuals. Method: immunoSEQ multiplex PCR; TCRdb's copy keeps in-frame clones and lacks some. Of approximately 470,000 clones in the sample, around 73% were seen once. The sample taken for sequencing was PBMCs. These receptors came from a woman aged 40 to 55 in good health. Some clones in this sample may be carry-over from other donors' samples.

The chain carries TRBV6-4 and TRBJ2-5; no definite D call. Looked up from germline, CDR1 is MRHNA and CDR2 is SNTAGT. The CDR3 contains 15 residues. V was pared by 0 bases and J by 6 bases, with 14 bases between. The CDR3 loop reads CASSDSKQTWKTQYF. The CDR3 region has the DNA TGTGCCAGCAGTGACTCGAAGCAGACCTGGAAGACCCAGTACTTC.

The chain recombines TRBV7-9 with TRBJ1-1; D ambiguous. CDR1 is SEHNR, CDR2 FQNEAQ, per germline (reference sequence). This CDR3 spans 12 amino acids. V was cut by 3 bases and J by 7 bases, with 9 bases left in between. The CDR3 bases are TGTGCCAGCAGCTTCCAGACCATTGAAGCTTTCTTT. As protein: CASSFQTIEAFF. The full variable domain, with the rest looked up from reference TRBV7-9 and TRBJ1-1, is DTGVSQNPRHKITKRGQNVTFRCDPISEHNRLYWYRQTLGQGPEFLTYFQNEAQLEKSRLLSDRFSAERPKGSFSTLEIQRTEQGDSAMYLCASSFQTIEAFFGQGTRLTVV.

The chain uses TRBV18 and TRBJ1-5, with 8 bases fitting TRBD1. Germline-derived CDR1 and CDR2 are KGHSH and LQKENI. V lost 3 bases to trimming and J lost 7 bases; unmatched junction nucleotides: 5. The CDR3 is 14 amino acids. CDR3 region: CASSPDRVGQPQHF. CDR3 DNA sequence: TGTGCCAGCTCACCGGACAGGGTCGGCCAGCCCCAGCATTTT.

The gene calls are TRBV6-1 and TRBJ1-4; TRBD1 agrees at 8 bases. Germline trimming cut 5 bases from V and 7 bases from J; bases unmatched to any gene: 9. Per the germline V gene, CDR1 is MNHNS and CDR2 is SASEGT. The CDR3 extends over 15 amino acids. CDR3 bases: TGTGCCAGCAGTACCACCGGGACAGGAGCTGAAAAACTGTTTTTT. Its protein product is CASSTTGTGAEKLFF.

The chain links TRBV29-1 to TRBJ2-1, with 13 bases lining up with TRBD2. Germline loops: CDR1 SQVTM, CDR2 ANQGSEA. The CDR3 is 14 residues long. The trim removed 6 bases at V and 9 bases at J, leaving 8 bases unmatched. CDR3 DNA sequence: TGCAGCGTAGCACTAGCGGGAGGGACCGCTGAGCAGTTCTTC. Amino acids: CSVALAGGTAEQFF.

This clone was detected ten times or more. J is TRBJ2-1 and V is TRBV4-1; TRBD2 agrees at 12 bases. Looked up from germline, CDR1 is MGHRA and CDR2 is YSYEKL. V shed 4 bases and J 12 bases; nucleotides not matched to a gene: 7. CDR3 length equals 14 residues. The CDR3 coding sequence is TGCGCCAGCAGCCTCCGACTAGCGGGAGAAAGGCAGTTCTTC. Protein sequence: CASSLRLAGERQFF.

The chain couples TRBV7-8 to TRBJ2-7; the D call may be TRBD1 or TRBD2 (5 bases each). CDR1 is SGHVS, CDR2 FQNEAQ, per germline. Trimming cost V 5 bases and J 0 bases, with 14 bases left between them. CDR3 size: 15 residues. In DNA form, the CDR3 reads TGTGCCAGCAGCCAGGGCCGGGGAGACTCCTACGAGCAGTACTTC. It translates to CASSQGRGDSYEQYF.

This sequence joins TRBV7-2 and TRBJ2-3; 10 nucleotides match TRBD2. With V trimmed by 3 bases and J by 2 bases, 14 bases remained unmatched. Germline CDR1 is SGHTA and CDR2 is FQGNSA. The CDR3 consists of 19 residues. CDR3: CASSFSANSGGIYTDTQYF. In DNA form, the CDR3 reads TGTGCCAGCAGCTTCTCGGCAAATAGCGGGGGGATCTACACAGATACGCAGTATTTT.

As for this clone: A much larger clone lies a single base off, so this may be a read error. The chain combines TRBV30 with TRBJ1-1, with no clear D. The CDR3 contains 14 residues. In germline, CDR1 is GTSNPN, CDR2 SVGIG (reference sequence). V lost 2 bases to trimming and J lost 2 bases, with 12 bases between them. The DNA for the CDR3 is TGTGCCTGGAGTATTCGGGTAGTAAACACTGAAGCTTTCTTT. It encodes CAWSIRVVNTEAFF.

V and J are TRBV6-1 and TRBJ1-1; D not resolved. Trimming shortened V by 3 bases and J by 1 base, and 6 bases separated the two germline ends. The V gene's germline CDR1 is MNHNS and CDR2 SASEGT. The CDR3 contains 13 residues. Written as DNA, the CDR3 is TGTGCCAGCAGTGAGCGAGAGAACACTGAAGCTTTCTTT. Translated, it gives CASSERENTEAFF.

The V gene is TRBV11-2, the J gene TRBJ2-7; no firm D call. Germline CDR1 is SGHAT and CDR2 is FQNNGV. The germline V and J ends were trimmed by 5 bases and 6 bases, with 14 bases remaining between them. CDR3 length equals 13 residues. The CDR3 nucleotides read TGTGCCAGCAGCCGAAGTCCGAGGTTCGAGCAGTACTTC. This sequence encodes CASSRSPRFEQYF.

The J gene is TRBJ2-2, the V gene TRBV9, with D maybe TRBD2 (5 bases). In germline, CDR1 is SGDLS, CDR2 YYNGEE. Trimming removed 4 bases from V and 0 bases from J, with 13 bases in between. The CDR3 is 16 amino acids. The DNA for the CDR3 is TGTGCCAGCAGCCCCTGGAGCGGAGCGAACACCGGGGAGCTGTTTTTT. Translated, it gives CASSPWSGANTGELFF.

J is TRBJ2-5 and V is TRBV7-9; D remains ambiguous. This CDR3 is 13 amino acids long. The V end lost 1 base, the J end lost 5 bases, and 8 bases lay between the germline ends. Germline V lookup: CDR1 SEHNR, CDR2 FQNEAQ (reference sequence). The CDR3 spells CASSLVPAETQYF. In nucleotides, the CDR3 is TGTGCCAGCAGCTTAGTTCCGGCCGAGACCCAGTACTTC.

The chain couples TRBV10-3 to TRBJ1-1; D is perhaps TRBD1 (6 bases). V was clipped by 7 bases and J by 1 base, with 10 bases between them. Germline assignment: CDR1 ENHRY and CDR2 SYGVKD. The CDR3 is 13 residues long. Here the CDR3 DNA reads TGTGCCATCAACTTACAGGGGAACACTGAAGCTTTCTTT. It specifies CAINLQGNTEAFF.

This clone was recorded once. This CDR3 reads CAWNGATPYNEQFF. CDR3 coding DNA: TGTGCCTGGAATGGTGCTACTCCGTACAATGAGCAGTTCTTC. The V gene is TRBV30, the J gene TRBJ2-1; D is unclear. The germline V gene has CDR1 GTSNPN and CDR2 SVGIG (reference sequence). CDR3 length: 14 residues. Trimming pared 4 bases from V and 4 bases from J, leaving 14 bases between.

This rearrangement joins TRBV5-1 to TRBJ2-7; maybe TRBD1 (8 bases). The CDR3 length is 18 residues. The germline CDR1 and CDR2 sequences are SGHRS and YFSETQ. The ends were cut back, 3 bases at V and 0 bases at J, with 22 bases in the middle. This CDR3 is CASSWTGPLAVSSYEQYF. The CDR3 DNA follows: TGCGCCAGCAGCTGGACAGGGCCCCTAGCGGTGAGCTCCTACGAGCAGTACTTC.

The chain links TRBV21-1 to TRBJ2-4. TRBV21-1 constitutes a pseudogene. The CDR3 is made up of 12 amino acids. The CDR3 sequence is CASSKGGNIQYF. The CDR3, as DNA: TGTGCCAGCAGCAAAGGGGGAAACATTCAGTACTTC.

This chain joins TRBV5-1 and TRBJ2-5; D could derive from TRBD1 or TRBD2 (5 bases each). Per the germline V gene, CDR1 is SGHRS and CDR2 is YFSETQ. V was clipped by 0 bases and J by 6 bases, with 9 bases between them. This CDR3 comprises 13 residues. CDR3 amino acids: CASSLGGGKTQYF. In nucleotides, the CDR3 is TGCGCCAGCAGCTTGGGTGGGGGAAAGACCCAGTACTTC.